This T cell receptor beta chain was identified during a study of blood T cell repertoires in COVID-19. Study overall: The analysed material was cDNA or gDNA that came from T cells, B-cell-depleted T cells, or PBMCs.

This clone has a single count. V was shortened by 3 bases and J by 11 bases, with 14 bases between the two germline ends. CDR3 length: 12 residues. The V gene's germline CDR1 is MDHEN and CDR2 SYDVKM. The repertoire was sequenced with immunoSEQ multiplex PCR; TCRdb's copy has only in-frame clones and lacks some. The data contain 400,000 to 450,000 clones, roughly 90% of them seen just once; the ten biggest clones take up around 1.5%. The TCR sequence derives from a woman between 40 and 55 years old with COVID-19, enrolled during active disease. J is TRBJ2-7 and V is TRBV28; possible D gene TRBD2, 5 bases. Sequenced sample: peripheral blood. The CDR3 is CASSFRGPDEYF. The CDR3 DNA follows: TGTGCCAGCAGTTTCCGGGGTCCTGATGAGTACTTC.